This T cell receptor beta chain is drawn from a study of graft-versus-host responses after intestinal transplantation. Across the study: Each patient got anti-thymocyte globulin induction, then tacrolimus and steroids for two to four years. Findings and limits, study-wide: Among circulating GvH clones, peak levels were associated with early post-transplant declines in HvG clones. Some patients had graft-donor T cell macrochimerism, and their allografts showed high graft-versus-host to host-versus-graft clonal ratios. Among recipient marrow samples, GvH clones were found; some appeared first in ileum or blood.

V lost 5 bases and J lost 11; bases outside the gene matches: 5. Germline V lookup: CDR1 MDHEN, CDR2 SYDVKM. The CDR3 totals 12 residues. The table came from immunoSEQ multiplex PCR; TCRdb's copy has only in-frame clones and leaves some out. This sample has almost 85,000 clones, with 91% found just once. This clone was counted a single time. Its antigen is not known. This TCR was sampled from a human donor who received an intestinal transplant. The chain recombines TRBV28 with TRBJ2-2, with 7 bases that match TRBD1. This specimen consisted of unstimulated CD4+ T cells sorted from spleen or lymph node cells, obtained before intestinal transplant. The CDR3 nucleotides read TGTGCCAGCAGTCCCCGACAGGGCGAGCTGTTTTTT. As protein: CASSPRQGELFF.